Below are 4 T cell receptor beta chains sequenced from a single sample in a study of T cell responses to AZD1222 COVID-19 vaccine. Method: immunoSEQ multiplex PCR; TCRdb's copy keeps in-frame clones and lacks some. The sample includes 200,000 or so clones, roughly 92% of them seen just once. The sequencing used peripheral blood, collected on day 0 of AZD1222 vaccination. These receptors originate from an adult in good health.

This chain uses TRBV2 with TRBJ2-2; 9 bases agree with TRBD1. CDR1 SNHLY and CDR2 FYNNEI come from the germline V gene. The junction had 0 bases not matched to a gene; V was cut back by 6 bases and J by 1 base. CDR3 length equals 14 residues. CDR3 region: CASRGQGNTGELFF. In nucleotides, the CDR3 is TGTGCCAGCAGGGGACAGGGGAACACCGGGGAGCTGTTTTTT.

The gene calls are TRBV7-9 and TRBJ1-1; D is undetermined. Germline assignment: CDR1 SEHNR and CDR2 FQNEAQ (reference sequence). This CDR3 comprises 14 residues. Trimming cost V 5 bases and J 1 base, with 11 bases left between them. The CDR3 region is CASSREGKNTEAFF. The CDR3, as DNA: TGTGCCAGCAGCCGAGAGGGCAAGAACACTGAAGCTTTCTTT.

The V gene is TRBV28, the J gene TRBJ1-1; D is uncertain. V was shortened by 6 bases and J by 0 bases, with 8 bases between the two germline ends. The CDR3 has 13 residues. The germline gives CDR1 MDHEN, CDR2 SYDVKM. In nucleotides, the CDR3 is TGTGCCAGCAGCTACAGAGTGAACACTGAAGCTTTCTTT. Its translation is CASSYRVNTEAFF.

This CDR3 is CSVALDTGVGVQYF. CDR3 in DNA: TGCAGCGTAGCTCTTGACACTGGGGTTGGGGTGCAGTACTTC. The genes are TRBV29-1 and TRBJ2-7; D gene unclear. The germline V and J ends were trimmed by 6 bases and 9 bases, with 24 bases remaining between them. This CDR3 has 14 residues. Per germline, CDR1 SQVTM and CDR2 ANQGSEA.